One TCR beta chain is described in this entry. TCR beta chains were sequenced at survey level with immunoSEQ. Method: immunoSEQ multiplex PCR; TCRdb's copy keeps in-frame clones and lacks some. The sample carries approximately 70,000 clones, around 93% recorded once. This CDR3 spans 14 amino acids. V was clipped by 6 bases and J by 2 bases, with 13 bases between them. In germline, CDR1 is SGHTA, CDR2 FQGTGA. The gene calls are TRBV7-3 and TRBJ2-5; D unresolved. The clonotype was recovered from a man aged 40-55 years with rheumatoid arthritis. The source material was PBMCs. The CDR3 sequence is CASSLVPAQETQYF. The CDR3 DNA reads TGTGCCAGCAGTCTCGTCCCCGCGCAAGAGACCCAGTACTTC. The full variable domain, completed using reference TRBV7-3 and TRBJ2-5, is GAGVSQTPSNKVTEKGKYVELRCDPISGHTALYWYRQSLGQGPEFLIYFQGTGAADDSGLPNDRFFAVRPEGSVSTLKIQRTERGDSAVYLCASSLVPAQETQYFGPGTRLLVL.